This entry features one TCR beta chain sequence. As yet, its antigen is unknown. The sample is drawn from a study of siplizumab effects on memory and regulatory T cells. The V end lost 7 bases, the J end lost 3 bases, and 16 bases lay between the germline ends. From germline, CDR1 is MNHNS and CDR2 SASEGT. The CDR3 extends over 15 amino acids. The table came from immunoSEQ multiplex PCR; TCRdb's copy has only in-frame clones and leaves some out. The sample has about 100,000 clones; about 95% are singletons. Overall study findings and caveats: Among mappable alloreactive CD4+ clones, the Treg-derived fraction averaged approximately 69% with siplizumab versus roughly 27% in controls. Assignment to unstimulated subsets succeeded for only a minor fraction of the alloreactive clones. In unstimulated cells, naive T cells appeared more diverse than memory T cells and seemed major alloresponse contributors. In the presence of siplizumab, alloreactive sequences traceable to unstimulated CD4+ memory cells were significantly reduced.

This receptor was taken from a human donor in good health. Sequenced sample: non-Treg CD4+ T cells sorted from blood. The rearrangement links TRBV6-1 to TRBJ2-4; D is possibly TRBD1 (7 bases). This CDR3 reads CASTAGTEFKNIQYF. The CDR3 nucleotides read TGTGCCAGCACCGCGGGGACAGAATTCAAAAACATTCAGTACTTC.